This T cell receptor beta chain was profiled in a study of T cell changes during pregnancy in multiple sclerosis. Generated by immunoSEQ multiplex PCR, the TCRdb table keeps only in-frame clones and is missing some. This table has some 93,000 clones, 85% to 95% appearing once. Germline CDR1 is SGHVS and CDR2 is FQNEAQ. CDR3 size: 14 residues. V trimming: 4 bases; J trimming: 8 bases; junction bases outside the gene matches: 7. The chain combines TRBV7-8 with TRBJ1-2; 10 nucleotides agree with TRBD1. Source: peripheral blood, taken after pregnancy. This receptor was obtained from a female donor with multiple sclerosis, enrolled in a pregnancy study. Here the CDR3 reads CASSSSRTGGGYTF. The CDR3 region has the DNA TGTGCCAGCAGCTCCAGCAGGACAGGGGGGGGCTACACCTTC.